This T cell receptor beta chain was recovered during a study of post-analysis software for immune sequencing data. Study in general: Courses of disease covered relapsing-remitting, secondary progressive and progressive-relapsing multiple sclerosis. Overall study findings and caveats: Compared against controls, patients with multiple sclerosis displayed significantly lower normalized Chao1 diversity. Patients had higher frequencies than controls of a few TRBV segments, including TRBV5-6, TRBV5-1 and TRBV20-1.

Unique molecular identifiers featured in each of the TCR beta cDNA libraries. From roughly 1 to 10 million T cells, 400,000 to 650,000 cDNA molecules were obtained. TCRdb recomputed calls from the PCR reads with MiXCR, one row per CDR3 protein. Among about 380,000 distinct CDR3 sequences listed, 30% to 45% were seen once. The CDR3 loop spans 16 amino acids. With V trimmed by 4 bases and J by 4 bases, 6 bases remained unmatched. Germline-derived CDR1 and CDR2 are SGHRS and YFSETQ. Notes on this clonotype: Its antigen is unidentified.

The TCR originated in a girl aged 10 to 17 with multiple sclerosis. Sequenced input: blood. The V and J genes are TRBV5-1 and TRBJ2-3; TRBD2 aligns across 13 bases. The CDR3 nucleotides are TGCGCCAGCAGCGGATGGACTAGCGGGAGCGCAGATACGCAGTATTTT. Residues: CASSGWTSGSADTQYF. Looking up the rest from reference TRBV5-1 and TRBJ2-3 gives the full variable domain: KAGVTQTPRYLIKTRGQQVTLSCSPISGHRSVSWYQQTPGQGLQFLFEYFSETQRNKGNFPGRFSGRQFSNSRSEMNVSTLELGDSALYLCASSGWTSGSADTQYFGPGTRLTVL.